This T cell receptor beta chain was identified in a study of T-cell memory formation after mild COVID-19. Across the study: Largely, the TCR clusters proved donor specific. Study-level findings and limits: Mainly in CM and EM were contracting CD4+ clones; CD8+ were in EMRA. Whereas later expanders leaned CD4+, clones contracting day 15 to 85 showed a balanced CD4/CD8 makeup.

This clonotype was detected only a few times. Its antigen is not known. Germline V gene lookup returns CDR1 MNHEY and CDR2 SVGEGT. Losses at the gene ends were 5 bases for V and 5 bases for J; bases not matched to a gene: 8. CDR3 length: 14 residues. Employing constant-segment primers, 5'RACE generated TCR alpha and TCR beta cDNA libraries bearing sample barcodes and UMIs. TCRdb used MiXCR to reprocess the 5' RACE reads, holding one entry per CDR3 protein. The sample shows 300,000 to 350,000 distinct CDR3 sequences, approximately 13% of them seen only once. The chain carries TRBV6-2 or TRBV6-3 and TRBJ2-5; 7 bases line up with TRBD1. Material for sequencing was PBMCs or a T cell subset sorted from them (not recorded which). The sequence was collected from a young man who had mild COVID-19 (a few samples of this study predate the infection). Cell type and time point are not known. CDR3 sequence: CASSTPGQFETQYF. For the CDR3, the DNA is TGTGCCAGCAGTACACCGGGACAGTTCGAGACCCAGTACTTC.